The present entry profiles one TCR beta chain with its context. The antigen remains undetermined. This sample was taken from a study of cytomegalovirus exposure and HLA in healthy donors. Overall study findings and caveats: Three CMV-associated chains were confirmed in vitro to be specific for CMV antigens. The listing of 150 or so TCR beta chains classed them as cytomegalovirus-associated. Across donors, most TCRs were seen rarely, yet some public ones were widespread.

Here immunoSEQ multiplex PCR was the method, and the copy in TCRdb shows in-frame clones only, minus some. The table includes about 280,000 clones, approximately 88% detected once. Trimming shortened V by 3 bases and J by 4 bases, and 18 bases separated the two germline ends. The CDR3 covers 16 residues. Germline loops: CDR1 SEHNR, CDR2 FQNEAQ (reference sequence). The donors belonged to the approximately 110-subject validation cohort, separate from the 666-subject first cohort. The TCR was taken from a young woman in good health and CMV-seronegative. The chain is built from TRBV7-9 and TRBJ1-2; D perhaps matches TRBD1 (6 bases). Specimen: PBMCs. CDR3 loop: CASSLGRQELTYGYTF. The CDR3, as DNA: TGTGCCAGCAGCTTGGGCCGACAGGAGCTTACCTATGGCTACACCTTC.